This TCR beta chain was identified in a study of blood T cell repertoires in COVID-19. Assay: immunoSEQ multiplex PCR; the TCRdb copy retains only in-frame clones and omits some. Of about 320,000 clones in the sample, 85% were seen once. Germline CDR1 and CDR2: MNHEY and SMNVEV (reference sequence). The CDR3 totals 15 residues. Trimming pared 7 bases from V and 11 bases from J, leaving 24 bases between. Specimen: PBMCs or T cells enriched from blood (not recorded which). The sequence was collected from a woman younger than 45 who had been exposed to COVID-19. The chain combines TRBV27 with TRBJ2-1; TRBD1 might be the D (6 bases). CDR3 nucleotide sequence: TGTGCCAGCAATGAAGTTGGGACATGGACCGCCAAGCAGTTCTTC. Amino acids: CASNEVGTWTAKQFF.